This T cell receptor (beta chain) was captured by sequencing in a study of response to subunit inactivated influenza vaccine. Trimming took off 0 bases at V and 3 bases at J, with 6 bases between the two ends. CDR3 size: 13 residues. CDR1 is LGHDT, CDR2 YNNKEL, per germline (reference sequence). As concerns this clonotype: In this CDR3 the conserved last residue, phenylalanine or tryptophan, is missing, so a read error is likely.

TCRdb passed the RT-PCR reads through MiXCR, listing each CDR3 protein once. The data hold some 500,000 distinct CDR3 sequences, with about 25% observed a single time. The TCR sequence derives from a man aged 45-65 years who received an inactivated influenza vaccine. The rearrangement joins TRBV3-1 to TRBJ2-7, with unresolved D. The specimen was CD4+ T cells sorted from PBMCs, collected approximately 5 days after vaccination. The CDR3 is CASSQDYRYEQYL. In DNA, the CDR3 is TGTGCCAGCAGCCAAGATTATCGCTACGAGCAGTACCTC.